This T cell receptor beta chain was recovered during a study of identical twins. Study findings and constraints: Model-predicted out-of-frame TCR alpha sharing fell below observed values in monozygotic twins. Analyses of zero insertions could, in part, be confounded by invariant MAIT and iNKT cells. With abundant cord blood beta clonotypes, insertions were fewer; memory repertoires showed no such pattern. Sequences that were out-of-frame, alpha and twin-shared displayed an excess of low generation probability.

About this clonotype itself: Its antigen is as yet unknown.

Via MiXCR, TCRdb re-called the 5' RACE reads, giving one row per CDR3 protein. The sample has around 370,000 distinct CDR3 sequences; approximately 8.7% are singletons. This CDR3 has 17 residues. V was clipped by 0 bases and J by 4 bases; unmatched bases: 10. Looked up from germline, CDR1 is SGHKS and CDR2 is YYEKEE (reference sequence). This TCR derives from a woman aged 45-60 years in good health. Input material: naive T cells sorted from blood. The chain combines TRBV5-5 with TRBJ2-5; TRBD1 matches at 9 bases. CDR3 in amino acids: CASSLDLQGARGETQYF. The CDR3 nucleotides read TGTGCCAGCAGCTTGGACCTACAGGGGGCGCGGGGAGAGACCCAGTACTTC.